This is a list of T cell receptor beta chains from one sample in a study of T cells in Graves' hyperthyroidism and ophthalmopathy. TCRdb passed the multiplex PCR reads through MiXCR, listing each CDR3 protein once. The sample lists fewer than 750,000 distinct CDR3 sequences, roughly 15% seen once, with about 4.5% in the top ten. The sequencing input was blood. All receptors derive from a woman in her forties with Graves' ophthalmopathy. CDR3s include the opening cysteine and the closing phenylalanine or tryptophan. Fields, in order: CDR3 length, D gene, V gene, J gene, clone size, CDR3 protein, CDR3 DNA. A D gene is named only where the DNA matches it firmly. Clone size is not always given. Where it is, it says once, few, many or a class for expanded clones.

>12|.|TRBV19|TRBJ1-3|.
CATITSGNTIYF
TGTGCCACCATCACTTCTGGAAACACCATATATTTT
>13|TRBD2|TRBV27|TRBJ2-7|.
CASTASGGGEQYF
TGTGCCAGCACCGCTAGCGGGGGGGGCGAGCAGTACTTC
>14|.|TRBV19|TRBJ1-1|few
CASSIGSGVTEAFF
TGTGCCAGTAGTATAGGGTCCGGGGTCACTGAAGCTTTCTTT
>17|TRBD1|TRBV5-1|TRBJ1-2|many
CASSLEGTDFYSDGYTF
TGCGCCAGCAGCTTGGAAGGGACAGACTTTTACTCGGATGGCTACACCTTC
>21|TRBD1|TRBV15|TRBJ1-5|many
CATSSSAIELPTGKSNQPQHF
TGTGCCACCAGCAGTTCCGCAATCGAACTACCGACAGGGAAAAGCAATCAGCCCCAGCATTTT
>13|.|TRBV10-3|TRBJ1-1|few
CAISGGTNTEAFF
TGTGCCATCAGTGGGGGAACGAACACTGAAGCTTTCTTT
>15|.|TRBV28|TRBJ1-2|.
CASSFSGAGRYGYTF
TGTGCCAGCAGTTTTTCGGGGGCGGGTCGATATGGCTACACCTTC
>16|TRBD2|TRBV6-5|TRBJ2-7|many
CASSSLAGGEPYEQYF
TGTGCCAGCAGTTCGTTGGCGGGAGGGGAACCCTACGAGCAGTACTTC
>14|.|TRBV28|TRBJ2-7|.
CASSKDRSSYEQYF
TGTGCCAGCAGTAAAGACAGGAGCTCCTACGAGCAGTACTTC
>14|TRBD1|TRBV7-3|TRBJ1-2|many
CASSLSGTGDGYTF
TGTGCCAGCAGCTTATCCGGGACAGGGGACGGCTACACCTTC
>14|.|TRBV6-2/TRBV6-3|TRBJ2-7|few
CASGDREIPYEQYF
TGTGCCAGCGGTGATCGGGAGATCCCATACGAGCAGTACTTC
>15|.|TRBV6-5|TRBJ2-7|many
CASSHHWDGNYEQYF
TGTGCCAGCAGTCACCACTGGGACGGAAACTACGAGCAGTACTTC
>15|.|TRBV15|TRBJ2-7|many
CATSRDRGDSYEQYF
TGTGCCACCAGCAGAGACAGGGGCGACTCCTACGAGCAGTACTTC
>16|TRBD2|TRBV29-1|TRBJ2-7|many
CSVAGLAGTAYYEQYF
TGCAGCGTTGCGGGACTAGCGGGGACCGCCTACTACGAGCAGTACTTC
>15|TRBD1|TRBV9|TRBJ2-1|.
CASSSLGGPYNEQFF
TGTGCCAGCAGCTCCTTAGGGGGCCCCTACAATGAGCAGTTCTTC
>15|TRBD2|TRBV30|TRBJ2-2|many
CAWSVRAGVTGELFF
TGTGCCTGGAGTGTAAGGGCGGGGGTTACCGGGGAGCTGTTTTTT
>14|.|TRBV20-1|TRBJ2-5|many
CSANQQVGQETQYF
TGCAGTGCCAACCAACAAGTAGGACAAGAGACCCAATACTTC
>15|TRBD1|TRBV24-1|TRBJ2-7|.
CATSASGTGEYKQYF
TGTGCCACCAGTGCTTCCGGGACAGGGGAGTATAAGCAGTACTTC
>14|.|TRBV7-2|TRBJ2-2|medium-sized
CASSADMRTGELFF
TGTGCCAGCAGCGCGGACATGAGAACCGGGGAGCTGTTTTTT
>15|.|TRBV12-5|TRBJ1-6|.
CASGLDGLSNSPLHF
TGTGCTAGTGGTTTGGACGGACTGAGCAATTCACCCCTCCACTTT
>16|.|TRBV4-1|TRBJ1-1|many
CASSQDMGRANTEAFF
TGCGCCAGCAGCCAAGATATGGGGAGGGCGAACACTGAAGCTTTCTTT
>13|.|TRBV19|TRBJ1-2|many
CASSRATRYGYTF
TGTGCCAGTAGTCGGGCAACCAGATATGGCTACACCTTC
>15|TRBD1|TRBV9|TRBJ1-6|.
CASSPQTGRNSPLHF
TGTGCCAGCAGCCCGCAGACAGGGCGGAATTCACCCCTCCACTTT
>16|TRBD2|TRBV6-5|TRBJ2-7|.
CASSYRGTSGFYEQYF
TGTGCCAGCAGTTATAGAGGGACTAGCGGTTTCTACGAGCAGTACTTC
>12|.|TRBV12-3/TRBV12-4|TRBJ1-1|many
CASSFRNTEAFF
TGTGCCAGCAGCTTTAGGAACACTGAAGCTTTCTTT
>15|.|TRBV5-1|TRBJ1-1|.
CASSFTGAMNTEAFF
TGCGCCAGCAGCTTCACGGGGGCGATGAACACTGAAGCTTTCTTT
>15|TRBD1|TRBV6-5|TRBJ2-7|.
CASSYPGQGVAEQYF
TGTGCCAGCAGTTACCCGGGACAGGGTGTCGCCGAGCAGTACTTC
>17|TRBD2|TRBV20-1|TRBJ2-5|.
CSASGLAGVNAGETQYF
TGCAGTGCTAGTGGACTAGCGGGAGTTAACGCCGGGGAGACCCAGTACTTC
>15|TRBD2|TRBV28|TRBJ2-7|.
CASSLLGTSGSRQYF
TGTGCCAGCAGTTTATTAGGGACTAGCGGGAGTCGGCAGTACTTC
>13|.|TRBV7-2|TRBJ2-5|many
CASTGEYQETQYF
TGTGCCAGCACGGGGGAGTACCAAGAGACCCAGTACTTC
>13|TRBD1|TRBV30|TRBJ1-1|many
CAWSHYEGTGAFF
TGTGCCTGGAGTCATTATGAGGGGACAGGAGCTTTCTTT
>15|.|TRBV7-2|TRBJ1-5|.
CASSFHYRDLQPQHF
TGTGCCAGCAGCTTCCATTACAGGGATCTTCAGCCCCAGCATTTT
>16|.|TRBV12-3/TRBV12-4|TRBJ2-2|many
CASSFPPGAETGELFF
TGTGCCAGCAGTTTCCCCCCGGGGGCGGAAACCGGGGAGCTGTTTTTT
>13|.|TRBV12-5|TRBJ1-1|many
CASGSGAITEAFF
TGTGCTAGTGGTTCGGGGGCTATCACTGAAGCTTTCTTT
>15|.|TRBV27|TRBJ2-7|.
CASSPTTKWSYEQYF
TGTGCCAGCAGTCCGACTACAAAGTGGTCCTACGAGCAGTACTTC
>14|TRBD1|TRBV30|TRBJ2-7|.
CAWSATGKLTEQYF
TGTGCCTGGAGCGCGACAGGGAAATTGACCGAGCAGTACTTC
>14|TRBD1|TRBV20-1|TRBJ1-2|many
CSARSGDRAYGYTF
TGCAGTGCTAGATCCGGGGACAGGGCCTATGGCTACACCTTC
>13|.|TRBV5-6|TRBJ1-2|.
CASRRPADVGYTF
TGTGCCAGCAGACGGCCGGCAGACGTGGGCTACACCTTC
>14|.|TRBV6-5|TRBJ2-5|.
CASSYVEAEETQYF
TGTGCCAGCAGTTACGTTGAAGCGGAAGAGACCCAGTACTTC
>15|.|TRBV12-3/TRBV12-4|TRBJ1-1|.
CASSRPNQGFTEAFF
TGTGCCAGCAGCCGCCCAAACCAGGGGTTCACTGAAGCTTTCTTT
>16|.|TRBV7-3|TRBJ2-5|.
CASSLIGGTTQETQYF
TGTGCCAGCAGCTTAATAGGGGGGACTACTCAAGAGACCCAGTACTTC
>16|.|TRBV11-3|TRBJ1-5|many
CASSLGGGGSNQPQHF
TGTGCCAGCAGCTTAGGTGGCGGGGGTAGCAATCAGCCCCAGCATTTT
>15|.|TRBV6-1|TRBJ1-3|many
CASSEKAWSGNTIYF
TGTGCCAGCAGTGAAAAAGCCTGGTCTGGAAACACCATATATTTT